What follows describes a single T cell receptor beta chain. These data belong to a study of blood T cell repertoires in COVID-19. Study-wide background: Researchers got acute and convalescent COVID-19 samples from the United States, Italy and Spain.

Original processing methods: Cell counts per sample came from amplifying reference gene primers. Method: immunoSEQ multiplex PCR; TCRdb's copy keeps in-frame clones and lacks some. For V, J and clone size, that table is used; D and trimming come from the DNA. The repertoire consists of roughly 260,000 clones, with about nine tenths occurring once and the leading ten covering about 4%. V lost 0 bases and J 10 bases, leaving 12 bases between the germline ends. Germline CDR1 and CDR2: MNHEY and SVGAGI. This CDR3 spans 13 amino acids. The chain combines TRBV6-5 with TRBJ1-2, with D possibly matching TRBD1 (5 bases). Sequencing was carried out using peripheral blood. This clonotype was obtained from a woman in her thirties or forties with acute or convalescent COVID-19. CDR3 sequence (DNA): TGTGCCAGCAGTTACTCGGCCAGGGTAGACTACACCTTC. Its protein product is CASSYSARVDYTF.